The 32 T cell receptor beta chains in this list originate from one sample, sequenced in a study of blood T cell repertoires in COVID-19. TCRdb's table, derived via immunoSEQ multiplex PCR, lists solely in-frame clones and lacks some. This table holds 130,000 to 150,000 clones, about 86% found once. Sequencing was carried out using peripheral blood. The receptors were gathered from a woman aged 50 to 60 with active or convalescent COVID-19.

This clone was observed a single time. The chain joins TRBV9 to TRBJ2-2, with a weak D call TRBD1 (5 bases). From germline, CDR1 is SGDLS and CDR2 YYNGEE. Deletions cut 6 bases from V and 1 base from J, with 25 bases between. The CDR3 sequence is 19 residues long. Written as DNA, the CDR3 is TGTGCCAGCACCCTAGGGGTGGGGTATGGGATTAAGAACACCGGGGAGCTGTTTTTT. Translating it yields CASTLGVGYGIKNTGELFF. The complete variable domain, with remaining parts taken from reference TRBV9 and TRBJ2-2, reads DSGVTQTPKHLITATGQRVTLRCSPRSGDLSVYWYQQSLDQGLQFLIQYYNGEERAKGNILERFSAQQFPDLHSELNLSSLELGDSALYFCASTLGVGYGIKNTGELFFGEGSRLTVL.

This chain connects TRBV27 to TRBJ2-1; D unresolved. Trimming stripped 0 bases from V and 0 bases from J, with 6 bases between. The V gene's germline CDR1 is MNHEY and CDR2 SMNVEV (reference sequence). The CDR3 length is 15 residues. CDR3 nucleotide sequence: TGTGCCAGCAGTTTATCCCCATCCTCCTACAATGAGCAGTTCTTC. Translating gives CASSLSPSSYNEQFF.

The chain uses TRBV4-3 and TRBJ2-1, with 9 positions matching TRBD2. This CDR3 region has 14 residues. Germline lookup yields CDR1 LGHNA and CDR2 YSLEER. Trimming removed 1 base from V and 6 bases from J; junction bases left unmatched: 1. CDR3: CASSQGLAVNEQFF. The CDR3 bases are TGCGCCAGCAGCCAAGGACTAGCGGTCAATGAGCAGTTCTTC.

This clone was picked up a small number of times. The chain has TRBV5-4 and TRBJ1-1, with unresolved D. CDR1 and CDR2 (germline): SGHNT, YYREEE (reference sequence). CDR3 length: 12 amino acids. V was pared by 2 bases and J by 3 bases, with 5 bases between. CDR3 bases: TGTGCCAGCAGCTTCGGGGACACTGAAGCTTTCTTT. Translated: CASSFGDTEAFF.

The chain carries TRBV6-5 and TRBJ2-1; 8 positions agree with TRBD1. With 6 bases clipped from V and 1 base from J, the junction kept 5 bases outside the gene matches. This CDR3 has 15 amino acids. Germline values: CDR1 MNHEY, CDR2 SVGAGI. CDR3 protein: CASSWGTGSYNEQFF. CDR3 nucleotide sequence: TGTGCCAGCAGCTGGGGGACAGGATCCTACAATGAGCAGTTCTTC.

The CDR3 loop is CASSPPSPGMGSPLHF. The CDR3 DNA reads TGTGCCAGCTCACCACCGTCGCCAGGGATGGGTTCACCCCTCCACTTT. V gene TRBV18 combines with J gene TRBJ1-6, with D perhaps TRBD1 (5 bases). V gave up 0 bases and J gave up 9 bases, with 15 bases separating them. Germline CDR1 KGHSH, CDR2 LQKENI. The CDR3 has 16 residues.

The chain employs TRBV12-5 and TRBJ2-5; 7 positions match TRBD1. The CDR3 covers 12 residues. Trimming at V came to 7 bases and at J to 6 bases, leaving 5 bases not matched to a gene. CDR1 LGHNT and CDR2 FRNRAP come from the germline V gene. CDR3 sequence (DNA): TGTGCTAGTGCCGTTAGGGGGCAGACCCAGTACTTC. Translating gives CASAVRGQTQYF.

The rearrangement uses TRBV16 and TRBJ1-1, with D perhaps TRBD1 (5 bases). Trimming pared 4 bases from V and 0 bases from J, leaving 9 bases between. CDR3 length equals 14 residues. Germline V lookup: CDR1 KGHSY, CDR2 FQNENV. The CDR3 coding sequence is TGTGCCAGCAGCCTGGGGGGGGTGAACACTGAAGCTTTCTTT. Translating gives CASSLGGVNTEAFF.

The V call is TRBV12-3 or TRBV12-4, the J call TRBJ2-2; D uncertain. Trimming shortened V by 7 bases and J by 6 bases, and 9 bases separated the two germline ends. This CDR3 region has 12 residues. DNA of the CDR3: TGTGCCAGCATGGTGTTAGCCGGGGAGCTGTTTTTT. As protein: CASMVLAGELFF.

This chain links TRBV28 with TRBJ1-1; D is uncertain. V was cut by 5 bases and J by 3 bases, with 7 bases left in between. The CDR3 runs to 12 residues. Germline CDR1 reads MDHEN; CDR2 reads SYDVKM. CDR3 in amino acids: CASSGPYTEAFF. In nucleotides, the CDR3 is TGTGCCAGCAGTGGGCCGTACACTGAAGCTTTCTTT.

The chain is built from TRBV18 and TRBJ2-7; D is unresolved. Trimming cost V 0 bases and J 5 bases, with 11 bases left between them. Germline lookup yields CDR1 KGHSH and CDR2 LQKENI. This CDR3 comprises 14 residues. The CDR3 nucleotides read TGTGCCAGCTCACCACCGAGTCTTCCCCACGAGCAGTACTTC. This sequence encodes CASSPPSLPHEQYF.

The V gene is TRBV6-2 or TRBV6-3, the J gene TRBJ1-6; D is perhaps TRBD1 (5 bases). CDR1 MNHEY and CDR2 SVGEGT come from the germline V gene. The CDR3 runs to 16 residues. V gave up 5 bases and J gave up 9 bases, with 20 bases separating them. The CDR3 DNA follows: TGTGCCAGCAGTCAAAATCCGGGCTCGGGGGTTTCACCCCTCCACTTT. This gives the protein CASSQNPGSGVSPLHF.

The rearrangement joins TRBV5-1 to TRBJ2-3; 10 nucleotides agree with TRBD2. Germline lookup yields CDR1 SGHRS and CDR2 YFSETQ. The CDR3 length is 15 residues. Unmatched junction bases numbered 7, after V lost 7 bases and J lost 2 bases. CDR3 sequence (DNA): TGCGCCAGCCGGCGGAGCGGGGGGGTCACAGATACGCAGTATTTT. This sequence encodes CASRRSGGVTDTQYF.

The chain couples TRBV19 to TRBJ1-2; perhaps TRBD1 as D (6 bases). Germline V lookup: CDR1 LNHDA, CDR2 SQIVND (reference sequence). Deletions cut 5 bases from V and 8 bases from J, with 12 bases between. The CDR3 spans 12 residues. The chain's CDR3 is CASSVQGGGYTF. DNA for the CDR3: TGTGCCAGTAGTGTACAGGGTGGCGGCTACACCTTC. The variable domain in full, with the rest retrieved from reference TRBV19 and TRBJ1-2, is DGGITQSPKYLFRKEGQNVTLSCEQNLNHDAMYWYRQDPGQGLRLIYYSQIVNDFQKGDIAEGYSVSREKKESFPLTVTSAQKNPTAFYLCASSVQGGGYTFGSGTRLTVV.

The V gene is TRBV15, the J gene TRBJ1-2; TRBD1 is a possible D gene (5 bases). Germline V gene sequence: CDR1 LNHNV, CDR2 YYDKDF (reference sequence). V was pared by 1 base and J by 4 bases, with 13 bases between. This CDR3 is built from 15 residues. The chain's CDR3 is CATSRVATGVYGYTF. DNA of the CDR3: TGTGCCACCAGCAGAGTTGCTACGGGGGTCTATGGCTACACCTTC.

This clone has just one count. The V gene is TRBV2, the J gene TRBJ1-1, with 9 bases lining up with TRBD1. Losses at the gene ends were 3 bases for V and 4 bases for J; bases not matched to a gene: 6. Germline V gene data show CDR1 as SNHLY and CDR2 as FYNNEI. This CDR3 contains 15 residues. The DNA for the CDR3 is TGTGCCAGCAGTGACAGGACAGGGGCGTTCACTGAAGCTTTCTTT. It specifies CASSDRTGAFTEAFF.

In this sample, this clone turned up many times. J is TRBJ2-1 and V is TRBV19; 11 bases agree with TRBD2. Germline V gene data show CDR1 as LNHDA and CDR2 as SQIVND (reference sequence). The CDR3 length is 15 residues. J gave up 14 bases and V 6 bases, and 15 bases lay outside the gene matches. The CDR3 reads CASRQDHSGRAGEFF. The CDR3 region has the DNA TGTGCCAGTAGACAGGACCATAGCGGGAGGGCCGGAGAGTTCTTC.

This clone has a single count. The V and J genes are TRBV25-1 and TRBJ2-7; TRBD1 agrees at 10 bases. Germline lookup yields CDR1 MGHDK and CDR2 SYGVNS. The CDR3 runs 17 residues. V gave up 5 bases and J gave up 2 bases; unmatched junction bases: 12. CDR3 DNA sequence: TGTGCCAGCAGTATACAGCCGGGACAGGGGTCCCCCTACGAGCAGTACTTC. It codes for CASSIQPGQGSPYEQYF.

CDR3 sequence reads: CASSAQGDTEAFF. The CDR3 DNA reads as TGTGCCAGCAGCGCACAGGGGGACACTGAAGCTTTCTTT. The genes are TRBV6-4 and TRBJ1-1; 8 positions agree with TRBD1. The CDR3 consists of 13 residues. J was trimmed by 3 bases and V by 6 bases; bases with no gene match: 3. The V gene's germline CDR1 is MRHNA and CDR2 SNTAGT.

The chain has TRBV12-3 or TRBV12-4 and TRBJ1-2; TRBD1 aligns across 7 bases. The CDR3 contains 13 residues. Germline trimming cut 5 bases from V and 8 bases from J; bases unmatched to any gene: 8. CDR3 DNA: TGTGCCAGCAGTGCGACAGGGCGGTCAGGCTACACCTTC. Its translation is CASSATGRSGYTF.

V is TRBV7-2 and J is TRBJ1-1, with 9 positions matching TRBD1. The CDR3 spans 13 residues. Germline assignment: CDR1 SGHTA and CDR2 FQGNSA. The J segment lost 8 bases and the V segment lost 1 base, leaving 2 bases of the junction unmatched. CDR3 in amino acids: CASSLVTGGEAFF. The CDR3 nucleotides are TGTGCCAGCAGCTTAGTCACAGGGGGCGAAGCTTTCTTT.

The rearrangement joins TRBV7-9 to TRBJ2-7; D possibly corresponds to TRBD2 (5 bases). Looked up from germline, CDR1 is SEHNR and CDR2 is FQNEAQ (reference sequence). This CDR3 comprises 13 residues. Deletions cut 4 bases from V and 3 bases from J, with 10 bases between. DNA for the CDR3: TGTGCCAGCAGCTCCTATGGGAGCTACGAGCAGTACTTC. Protein sequence: CASSSYGSYEQYF.

Worth noting for this clone: This CDR3 is also generated by other DNA sequences in the sample. The rearrangement joins TRBV6-2 or TRBV6-3 to TRBJ2-7; no definite D call. Deletions cut 0 bases from V and 3 bases from J, with 3 bases between. The germline CDR1 and CDR2 sequences are MNHEY and SVGEGT. The CDR3 is made up of 12 amino acids. The DNA of the CDR3 is TGTGCCAGCAGTTACTCGCGCTACGAGCAGTACTTC. Translation: CASSYSRYEQYF.

V is TRBV12-5 and J is TRBJ1-5; D ambiguous. The CDR3 runs to 15 residues. Germline V gives CDR1 LGHNT, CDR2 FRNRAP. The V and J ends lost 4 bases and 2 bases respectively, with 12 bases between them. In nucleotides, the CDR3 is TGTGCTAGTGGTTCGTCCCAGCAGGGCAATCAGCCCCAGCATTTT. This codes for CASGSSQQGNQPQHF.

This chain uses TRBV5-5 with TRBJ2-7, with a possible D match to TRBD1 (5 bases). The V gene's germline CDR1 is SGHKS and CDR2 YYEKEE (reference sequence). Trimming took off 5 bases at V and 0 bases at J, with 9 bases between the two ends. The CDR3 has 13 residues. The CDR3 loop is CASRQTGSYEQYF. The CDR3 bases are TGTGCCAGCAGGCAAACAGGCTCCTACGAGCAGTACTTC. Together with reference TRBV5-5 and TRBJ2-7, the CDR3 gives the full variable domain: DAGVTQSPTHLIKTRGQQVTLRCSPISGHKSVSWYQQVLGQGPQFIFQYYEKEERGRGNFPDRFSARQFPNYSSELNVNALLLGDSALYLCASRQTGSYEQYFGPGTRLTVT.

The gene calls are TRBV6-2 or TRBV6-3 and TRBJ1-5, with D possibly matching TRBD1 (5 bases). Trimming stripped 6 bases from V and 11 bases from J, with 11 bases between. Germline CDR1 is MNHEY and CDR2 is SVGEGT. The CDR3 is 11 amino acids. Written as DNA, the CDR3 is TGTGCCAGCAGCGGACATTTGGCCCAGCATTTT. Translated: CASSGHLAQHF.

The rearrangement joins TRBV28 to TRBJ1-2, with a tentative D call TRBD1 (6 bases). The CDR3 is made up of 16 amino acids. The V gene's germline CDR1 is MDHEN and CDR2 SYDVKM. Trimming stripped 6 bases from V and 4 bases from J, with 21 bases between. CDR3 residues: CASSPRQGGTVYGYTF. CDR3 sequence (DNA): TGTGCCAGCAGCCCCAGACAAGGGGGTACAGTCTATGGCTACACCTTC.

The V and J genes are TRBV4-1 and TRBJ1-5; D uncertain. The CDR3 is 17 amino acids. V was clipped by 3 bases and J by 6 bases, with 21 bases between them. Germline V gene sequence: CDR1 MGHRA, CDR2 YSYEKL. The CDR3 loop reads CASSQSPFPGYPQPQHF. Written as DNA, the CDR3 is TGCGCCAGCAGCCAGAGCCCCTTCCCCGGGTATCCTCAGCCCCAGCATTTT.

This rearrangement joins TRBV9 to TRBJ1-1; D might be TRBD1 (5 bases). This CDR3 comprises 15 residues. Germline CDR1 SGDLS, CDR2 YYNGEE. V lost 4 bases, J lost 2 bases, and 15 bases lay in between. Here the CDR3 DNA reads TGTGCCAGCAGCTCATCGACAGCCGACAACACTGAAGCTTTCTTT. The encoded protein is CASSSSTADNTEAFF.

This clone has only a few counts. The V call is TRBV5-4, the J call TRBJ2-1, with 7 bases lining up with TRBD1. Trimming at V came to 4 bases and at J to 4 bases, leaving 8 bases not matched to a gene. The CDR3 runs 15 residues. The germline gives CDR1 SGHNT, CDR2 YYREEE (reference sequence). The CDR3 loop is CASSIMGQLYNEQFF. The CDR3 region has the DNA TGTGCCAGCAGCATAATGGGACAGCTTTACAATGAGCAGTTCTTC.

The V and J genes are TRBV10-3 and TRBJ1-5; D gene ambiguous. The CDR3 totals 12 residues. Trimming shortened V by 7 bases and J by 9 bases, and 13 bases separated the two germline ends. Germline values: CDR1 ENHRY, CDR2 SYGVKD. CDR3 region: CAIKEDFGPQHF. The CDR3 DNA is TGTGCCATCAAGGAGGATTTTGGGCCCCAGCATTTT.

This clone was counted a single time. This chain links TRBV6-5 with TRBJ2-7, with 7 bases fitting TRBD2. The CDR3 length is 16 residues. Germline values: CDR1 MNHEY, CDR2 SVGAGI. V dropped 2 bases and J dropped 2; count of bases not matched to a gene: 9. This chain's CDR3 is CASSYRRSSGTYEQYF. For the CDR3, the DNA is TGTGCCAGCAGTTACCGCCGGTCTAGCGGTACCTACGAGCAGTACTTC.